This passage covers 23 T cell receptor beta chains from one sample sequenced in a study of blood T cell repertoires in COVID-19. Sequencing used immunoSEQ multiplex PCR; TCRdb keeps in-frame clones, though not all of them. The repertoire holds a few hundred thousand clones, with about 91% as singletons. Sequenced input: PBMCs or T cells enriched from blood (not recorded which). The receptors come from a woman between 40 and 55 years old with acute COVID-19.

The rearrangement links TRBV5-8 to TRBJ1-5, with D perhaps matching TRBD1 (5 bases). Germline CDR1 reads SGHTS; CDR2 reads YDEGEE. V was cut by 6 bases and J by 5 bases, with 24 bases left in between. The CDR3 runs to 17 residues. The CDR3 is CASTLPRWGGRDQPQHF. The CDR3 DNA sequence: TGTGCCAGCACCCTTCCTAGGTGGGGCGGACGGGATCAGCCCCAGCATTTT.

The chain employs TRBV18 and TRBJ2-3, with D possibly being TRBD2 (7 bases). The CDR3 is 17 amino acids. Trimming pared 1 base from V and 1 base from J, leaving 15 bases between. Germline loops: CDR1 KGHSH, CDR2 LQKENI. The CDR3 nucleotides are TGTGCCAGCTCACCACAAGGGGGGGGCCGAGGCACAGATACGCAGTATTTT. Translated, it gives CASSPQGGGRGTDTQYF.

This chain connects TRBV7-2 to TRBJ2-4; tentatively, D is TRBD1 (8 bases). The CDR3 is 14 residues long. In germline, CDR1 is SGHTA, CDR2 FQGNSA. Trimming shortened V by 5 bases and J by 5 bases, and 13 bases separated the two germline ends. This chain's CDR3 is CASSPTGGENIQYF. In DNA form, the CDR3 reads TGTGCCAGCAGCCCCACAGGGGGGGAAAACATTCAGTACTTC.

The chain has TRBV2 and TRBJ1-6, with a possible D match to TRBD1 (5 bases). The CDR3 consists of 16 residues. V lost 7 bases to trimming and J lost 6 bases, with 19 bases between them. The V gene's germline CDR1 is SNHLY and CDR2 FYNNEI. CDR3 protein: CASTMGRGTGNSPLHF. DNA for the CDR3: TGTGCCAGCACCATGGGTCGGGGGACTGGTAATTCACCCCTCCACTTT.

The genes are TRBV10-2 and TRBJ1-2; 8 bases map to TRBD1. V was pared by 0 bases and J by 2 bases, with 2 bases of the junction left unmatched. Per the germline V gene, CDR1 is WSHSY and CDR2 is SAAADI. CDR3 length: 15 amino acids. CDR3 DNA: TGCGCCAGCAGTGAGTCTAGGACAGGGAACTATGGCTACACCTTC. This translates into CASSESRTGNYGYTF.

The chain uses TRBV19 and TRBJ1-6; tentative D call: TRBD1 (5 bases). The CDR3 spans 15 residues. Germline CDR1 and CDR2: LNHDA and SQIVND (reference sequence). Trimming left V 5 bases short and J 9 bases short, with 17 bases between. CDR3 DNA: TGTGCCAGTAGTCCGACGACCTTAAGGGGTTCACCCCTCCACTTT. This gives the protein CASSPTTLRGSPLHF.

The genes are TRBV9 and TRBJ2-3, with 9 bases lining up with TRBD2. Per the germline V gene, CDR1 is SGDLS and CDR2 is YYNGEE. This CDR3 comprises 16 residues. Trimming removed 0 bases from V and 2 bases from J; junction bases left unmatched: 4. CDR3 sequence (DNA): TGTGCCAGCAGCGTAGGACTAGCGGACCCCACAGATACGCAGTATTTT. Residues: CASSVGLADPTDTQYF.

A remark on this clone: The sample carries other DNA sequences with the same CDR3. The rearrangement uses TRBV5-1 and TRBJ2-5; TRBD1 is a possible D gene (5 bases). CDR3 length: 14 residues. Germline values: CDR1 SGHRS, CDR2 YFSETQ. V was clipped by 0 bases and J by 4 bases, with 10 bases between them. CDR3 sequence: CASSLDSRGETQYF. CDR3 nucleotide sequence: TGCGCCAGCAGCTTGGACTCAAGGGGAGAGACCCAGTACTTC.

This clone was recorded only once. V is TRBV18 and J is TRBJ2-7, with 8 bases identical to TRBD1. The V segment lost 2 bases and the J segment 0 bases; nucleotides outside the gene matches: 0. This CDR3 contains 14 residues. Germline values: CDR1 KGHSH, CDR2 LQKENI. CDR3 sequence (DNA): TGTGCCAGCTCACCAGGGACAGGCTCCTACGAGCAGTACGTC. Amino acid sequence: CASSPGTGSYEQYV.

V is TRBV19 and J is TRBJ2-1; D is possibly TRBD1 (5 bases). CDR1 and CDR2 from the germline V gene are LNHDA and SQIVND (reference sequence). The CDR3 is made up of 15 amino acids. V was clipped by 5 bases and J by 7 bases, with 18 bases between them. For the CDR3, the DNA is TGTGCCAGTAGTGAGGACATGGACCCGGTAAATGAGCAGTTCTTC. The encoded protein is CASSEDMDPVNEQFF.

J is TRBJ2-7 and V is TRBV18; 8 bases fit TRBD2. V lost 2 bases and J lost 7; bases outside the gene matches: 7. Germline assignment: CDR1 KGHSH and CDR2 LQKENI. This CDR3 has 14 residues. The CDR3: CASSPAGGIREQYF. The DNA of the CDR3 is TGTGCCAGCTCACCAGCGGGGGGAATCAGAGAGCAGTACTTC.

This clone was found a few times. The chain is built from TRBV7-2 and TRBJ2-7; TRBD2 might be the D (7 bases). CDR3 length: 15 amino acids. V lost 6 bases and J lost 6, with 21 bases in between. The V gene's germline CDR1 is SGHTA and CDR2 FQGNSA. The CDR3 nucleotides read TGTGCCAGCAGGGTTGGGGGGGCTCTAGAGGGCGAGCAGTACTTC. Residues: CASRVGGALEGEQYF. Drawing the rest from reference TRBV7-2 and TRBJ2-7, the complete variable domain is GAGVSQSPSNKVTEKGKDVELRCDPISGHTALYWYRQSLGQGLEFLIYFQGNSAPDKSGLPSDRFSAERTGGSVSTLTIQRTQQEDSAVYLCASRVGGALEGEQYFGPGTRLTVT.

V and J are TRBV29-1 and TRBJ1-5; no definite D call. CDR1 and CDR2 (germline): SQVTM, ANQGSEA. The CDR3 spans 14 residues. V lost 3 bases and J 7 bases, leaving 16 bases between the germline ends. CDR3 DNA sequence: TGCAGCGTTGAGTCTGCGGTGGGAGGCCAGCCCCAGCATTTT. Translated, it gives CSVESAVGGQPQHF.

CDR3 region: CASSFLGLAGSDTQYF. For the CDR3, the DNA is TGTGCCAGCAGTTTTCTGGGACTAGCGGGTTCAGATACGCAGTATTTT. The chain is built from TRBV27 and TRBJ2-3, with 12 bases aligning to TRBD2. V gave up 3 bases and J gave up 4 bases; unmatched junction bases: 5. The CDR3 covers 16 residues. CDR1 is MNHEY, CDR2 SMNVEV, per germline (reference sequence).

In its sample, this clone was seen once. This chain links TRBV5-1 with TRBJ1-1; D might be TRBD1 (5 bases). Germline V gene sequence: CDR1 SGHRS, CDR2 YFSETQ. Trimming took off 7 bases at V and 1 base at J, with 11 bases between the two ends. CDR3 length: 13 residues. CDR3 sequence: CASGRQKNTEAFF. CDR3 DNA sequence: TGCGCCAGCGGCAGACAGAAGAACACTGAAGCTTTCTTT.

This clone was detected a few times. This sequence joins TRBV24-1 and TRBJ1-2; 11 nucleotides line up with TRBD1. The germline V gene has CDR1 KGHDR and CDR2 SFDVKD. The CDR3 consists of 16 residues. Unmatched junction bases numbered 6, after V lost 3 bases and J lost 4 bases. In nucleotides, the CDR3 is TGTGCCACCAGTGATCCCCGGACAGGGGGCCTCTATGGCTACACCTTC. Translating it yields CATSDPRTGGLYGYTF.

This chain links TRBV3-1 (or the pseudogene TRBV3-2) with TRBJ1-1; possibly TRBD1 for D (6 bases). This CDR3 contains 16 residues. Germline V gene sequence: CDR1 LGHDT, CDR2 YNNKEL (reference sequence). Trimming pared 5 bases from V and 3 bases from J, leaving 19 bases between. The CDR3 sequence is CASSTPRGLRDTEAFF. The CDR3 DNA follows: TGTGCCAGCAGCACCCCCAGGGGCCTTCGGGACACTGAAGCTTTCTTT.

The chain carries TRBV19 and TRBJ1-1; D perhaps matches TRBD1 (5 bases). With 2 bases removed from V and 3 bases from J, the gap between germline ends came to 16 bases. The length of the CDR3 is 16 residues. Germline V lookup: CDR1 LNHDA, CDR2 SQIVND (reference sequence). CDR3 nucleotides: TGTGCCAGTAGTATAAGATCCGGACAAGGCGACACTGAAGCTTTCTTT. It translates to CASSIRSGQGDTEAFF.

The chain has TRBV5-4 and TRBJ2-5, with TRBD2 matching 16 bases. This CDR3 has 16 amino acids. The V gene end was trimmed by 2 bases and the J gene end by 9 bases; junction bases not matched to a gene: 7. The germline CDR1 and CDR2 sequences are SGHNT and YYREEE (reference sequence). CDR3 sequence: CASSLPGTSGGVSQYF. The CDR3 DNA is TGTGCCAGCAGCTTACCTGGGACTAGCGGGGGGGTGTCCCAGTACTTC.

This clone was found a few times. The chain employs TRBV10-3 and TRBJ2-3, with D perhaps TRBD1 (5 bases). Germline CDR1 and CDR2: ENHRY and SYGVKD. The CDR3 extends over 13 amino acids. V lost 3 bases and J 6 bases, leaving 10 bases between the germline ends. CDR3 nucleotide sequence: TGTGCCATCAGTGATGGGGCTGGGGATACGCAGTATTTT. This sequence encodes CAISDGAGDTQYF.

The chain joins TRBV29-1 to TRBJ2-7, with 8 bases fitting TRBD1. V lost 6 bases and J lost 3; bases outside the gene matches: 1. This CDR3 has 11 residues. CDR1 and CDR2 (germline): SQVTM, ANQGSEA. In nucleotides, the CDR3 is TGCAGCGTGGGACAGGACTACGAGCAGTACTTC. Translating it yields CSVGQDYEQYF.

The rearrangement uses TRBV11-2 and TRBJ2-4; 9 nucleotides line up with TRBD2. V shed 3 bases and J 1 base; nucleotides not matched to a gene: 10. This CDR3 spans 18 amino acids. Germline CDR1 reads SGHAT; CDR2 reads FQNNGV. The DNA of the CDR3 is TGTGCCAGCAGCTTGGTATGGCGGGGGGGGTCGGCCAAAAACATTCAGTACTTC. Encoded protein: CASSLVWRGGSAKNIQYF. The full variable domain, its missing parts supplied by reference TRBV11-2 and TRBJ2-4, is EAGVAQSPRYKIIEKRQSVAFWCNPISGHATLYWYQQILGQGPKLLIQFQNNGVVDDSQLPKDRFSAERLKGVDSTLKIQPAKLEDSAVYLCASSLVWRGGSAKNIQYFGAGTRLSVL.

The chain couples TRBV10-2 to TRBJ1-2; 8 bases fit TRBD1. Germline trimming cut 8 bases from V and 7 bases from J; bases unmatched to any gene: 9. The CDR3 runs 13 residues. Germline V gene data show CDR1 as WSHSY and CDR2 as SAAADI. Here the CDR3 reads CASGRGLGSGYTF. CDR3 DNA sequence: TGCGCCAGCGGCAGGGGGCTGGGTAGTGGCTACACCTTC.